The T cell receptor beta chain described here comes from a study of T cell responses to AZD1222 COVID-19 vaccine. Study conclusions and caveats: Following two doses of AZD1222, Spike-specific TCR breadth and depth rose. Among vaccine-associated CD4 TCRs, coverage spanned spike, with dominance at 160-218 and 743-854. There were mostly white British donors and more females than males, and clonal diversity was possibly underestimated.

As to this clone: What it recognizes is unknown.

Clones were read by immunoSEQ multiplex PCR, and TCRdb kept only the in-frame ones, dropping some. This sample has more than 150,000 clones, with about 89% found just once. CDR3 length equals 15 residues. Losses at the gene ends were 2 bases for V and 7 bases for J; bases not matched to a gene: 4. Germline V CDR1 and CDR2: KGHDR, SFDVKD. The rearrangement links TRBV24-1 to TRBJ2-3, with 11 bases lining up with TRBD1. This specimen consisted of peripheral blood, obtained 28 days after the second AZD1222 dose. The receptor was isolated from an adult who received the AZD1222 COVID-19 vaccine. CDR3 region: CATSDSRDRGYTQYF. The CDR3 DNA sequence: TGTGCCACCAGTGATTCGCGGGACAGGGGGTATACGCAGTATTTT.